Below, 25 T cell receptor beta chains from the same sample are listed, as sequenced in a study of T cell repertoires in cytomegalovirus infection. TCRdb reanalysed the reads using MiXCR and keeps one entry per CDR3 protein. The table includes approximately 50,000 distinct CDR3 sequences, around 18% detected once. What these receptors recognize is not known. This specimen was CD8+ T cells from cultured PBMCs, taken from culture after CMV antigen stimulation. These receptors were obtained from a human donor in good health (CMV status not recorded). Some clones in this sample may be carry-over from other donors' samples.

The chain carries TRBV7-2 and TRBJ2-1; TRBD2 matches at 13 bases. Trimming cost V 5 bases and J 2 bases; bases outside gene matches: 3. Germline V gives CDR1 SGHTA, CDR2 FQGNSA. The CDR3 is made up of 16 amino acids. In DNA, the CDR3 is TGTGCCAGCAGCCCTGGGACTAGCGGGACCTACAATGAGCAGTTCTTC. This encodes CASSPGTSGTYNEQFF.

The gene calls are TRBV4-3 and TRBJ2-7; possible D gene TRBD1, 6 bases. From germline, CDR1 is LGHNA and CDR2 YSLEER. Trimming cost V 1 base and J 3 bases, with 13 bases left between them. This CDR3 is 15 amino acids long. CDR3 nucleotides: TGCGCCAGCAGCCAAGGGGGCAGGACAGACTACGAGCAGTACTTC. Its protein is CASSQGGRTDYEQYF.

This clonotype has a handful of counts. The chain employs TRBV7-6 and TRBJ2-3; D is unclear. With 6 bases removed from V and 1 base from J, the gap between germline ends came to 8 bases. This CDR3 comprises 13 residues. The germline V gene encodes CDR1 SGHVS and CDR2 FNYEAQ. CDR3: CASSSRRTDTQYF. The CDR3 DNA is TGTGCCAGCAGTAGCAGGCGCACAGATACGCAGTATTTT.

CDR3 in amino acids: CASSQTRGLNTEAFF. The DNA for the CDR3 is TGTGCCAGCAGCCAAACGCGGGGACTGAACACTGAAGCTTTCTTT. The V and J genes are TRBV7-6 and TRBJ1-1; D is possibly TRBD1 (5 bases). Germline V lookup: CDR1 SGHVS, CDR2 FNYEAQ. This CDR3 region has 15 residues. V gave up 5 bases and J gave up 0 bases, with 13 bases separating them.

This clonotype was counted between two and nine times. The V and J genes are TRBV7-2 and TRBJ2-5; 9 bases are shared with TRBD2. The germline V gene has CDR1 SGHTA and CDR2 FQGNSA. V shed 1 base and J 0 bases; nucleotides not matched to a gene: 6. This CDR3 comprises 17 residues. CDR3 bases: TGTGCCAGCAGCTTAGTGCCGGGACTAGCAGACCAAGAGACCCAGTACTTC. Translated, it gives CASSLVPGLADQETQYF.

This CDR3 is CASNRGLDTEAFF. The CDR3 DNA sequence: TGTGCCAGCAACAGGGGGCTGGACACTGAAGCTTTCTTT. The chain carries TRBV6-2 or TRBV6-3 and TRBJ1-1, with 9 bases identical to TRBD1. Trimming at V came to 7 bases and at J to 3 bases, leaving 3 bases not matched to a gene. CDR3 length equals 13 residues. Germline values: CDR1 MNHEY, CDR2 SVGEGT.

This clonotype has only a few counts. V usage is TRBV7-8 and J usage is TRBJ2-5, with D unresolved. Germline CDR1 and CDR2: SGHVS and FQNEAQ. V lost 1 base to trimming and J lost 4 bases, with 10 bases between them. The CDR3 runs 14 residues. The CDR3 here is CASSLGLEIETQYF. The CDR3 nucleotides read TGTGCCAGCAGCTTAGGTCTCGAGATAGAGACCCAGTACTTC.

The rearrangement links TRBV7-9 to TRBJ2-3, with TRBD2 identical over 7 bases. The CDR3 covers 17 residues. Trimming at V came to 2 bases and at J to 0 bases, leaving 8 bases not matched to a gene. Per germline, CDR1 SEHNR and CDR2 FQNEAQ (reference sequence). DNA of the CDR3: TGTGCCAGCAGCTTACCTCTCGGGCGGGAGAGCACAGATACGCAGTATTTT. It encodes CASSLPLGRESTDTQYF.

Details on this clonotype: This may come from a read error, since a much larger clone is one base off. The chain is built from TRBV10-3 and TRBJ1-1; D remains unclear. This CDR3 contains 11 residues. Germline assignment: CDR1 ENHRY and CDR2 SYGVKD. The CDR3 bases are TGTGCTTCTGCCCTGAACACTGAAGCTTTCTTT. Protein product: CASALNTEAFF.

Turning to this clonotype: One end of the junction varies from germline; a read error may be responsible. The chain is built from TRBV5-1 and TRBJ1-1; the D is unclear. The CDR3 loop spans 13 amino acids. Germline values: CDR1 SGHRS, CDR2 YFSETQ. CDR3: CVSRRAPNTEAFF. The CDR3 nucleotides read TGCGTCAGCAGAAGGGCCCCGAACACTGAAGCTTTCTTT.

This CDR3 is CASSRGTTSYEQYF. The CDR3, as DNA: TGTGCCAGCAGCAGAGGGACAACCTCCTACGAGCAGTACTTC. V gene TRBV5-6 combines with J gene TRBJ2-7, with D possibly being TRBD1 (6 bases). Germline CDR1 is SGHDT and CDR2 is YYEEEE. Trimming cost V 4 bases and J 0 bases, with 11 bases left between them. The CDR3 loop spans 14 amino acids.

This clonotype has ten or more counts. The chain has TRBV7-2 and TRBJ2-1; D is uncertain. The CDR3 has 13 residues. Trimming cost V 5 bases and J 6 bases, with 11 bases left between them. Germline lookup yields CDR1 SGHTA and CDR2 FQGNSA. The CDR3: CASSRGSGNEQFF. The CDR3 DNA sequence: TGTGCCAGCAGCCGCGGTTCGGGCAATGAGCAGTTCTTC. The full variable domain, with the rest looked up from reference TRBV7-2 and TRBJ2-1, is GAGVSQSPSNKVTEKGKDVELRCDPISGHTALYWYRQSLGQGLEFLIYFQGNSAPDKSGLPSDRFSAERTGGSVSTLTIQRTQQEDSAVYLCASSRGSGNEQFFGPGTRLTVL.

J is TRBJ1-4 and V is TRBV6-6, with D uncertain. Between the trimmed V and J ends, which lost 0 bases and 8 bases, there was a span of 16 bases. The CDR3 is 16 residues long. Germline lookup yields CDR1 MNHNY and CDR2 SVGAGI (reference sequence). The DNA for the CDR3 is TGTGCCAGCAGTTACTCCTCCGCCGGGTGGCACGAAAAACTGTTTTTT. Translating it yields CASSYSSAGWHEKLFF.

The chain combines TRBV7-6 with TRBJ2-7, with a tentative D call TRBD2 (5 bases). CDR3 length: 14 residues. Germline V gene lookup returns CDR1 SGHVS and CDR2 FNYEAQ. Trimming took off 5 bases at V and 2 bases at J, with 13 bases between the two ends. The DNA of the CDR3 is TGTGCCAGCAGCCCCCAAACGGGGACCTACGAGCAGTACTTC. Translating it yields CASSPQTGTYEQYF.

The chain joins TRBV28 to TRBJ1-5, with D possibly matching TRBD1 (5 bases). V lost 8 bases to trimming and J lost 1 base, with 15 bases between them. The germline CDR1 and CDR2 sequences are MDHEN and SYDVKM. This CDR3 has 15 residues. CDR3 nucleotide sequence: TGTGCCAGCCGGACGGGGGAATTGAGCAATCAGCCCCAGCATTTT. The encoded protein is CASRTGELSNQPQHF.

There are a few counts of this clonotype. J is TRBJ2-7 and V is TRBV7-9; D possibly uses TRBD1 or TRBD2 (6 bases each). The CDR3 has 13 residues. The ends were cut back, 3 bases at V and 4 bases at J, with 10 bases in the middle. Germline V gene sequence: CDR1 SEHNR, CDR2 FQNEAQ (reference sequence). The CDR3 reads CASSLGGGYEQYF. CDR3 DNA: TGTGCCAGCAGCTTGGGGGGCGGATACGAGCAGTACTTC. The full variable domain, with the rest looked up from reference TRBV7-9 and TRBJ2-7, is DTGVSQNPRHKITKRGQNVTFRCDPISEHNRLYWYRQTLGQGPEFLTYFQNEAQLEKSRLLSDRFSAERPKGSFSTLEIQRTEQGDSAMYLCASSLGGGYEQYFGPGTRLTVT.

The chain recombines TRBV7-9 with TRBJ1-4; D remains ambiguous. The CDR3 is 15 amino acids. Per germline, CDR1 SEHNR and CDR2 FQNEAQ (reference sequence). V was shortened by 5 bases and J by 7 bases, with 17 bases between the two germline ends. In DNA, the CDR3 is TGTGCCAGCAGCGCCGCCGGGCCGCTACGTGAAAAACTGTTTTTT. This encodes CASSAAGPLREKLFF.

The V and J genes are TRBV7-6 and TRBJ2-1; the match to TRBD2 covers 7 bases. Per the germline V gene, CDR1 is SGHVS and CDR2 is FNYEAQ. The junction had 6 bases not matched to a gene; V was cut back by 1 base and J by 6 bases. The CDR3 runs to 15 residues. The CDR3 sequence: CASSLEIGRGNEQFF. CDR3 bases: TGTGCCAGCAGCTTAGAGATAGGGAGGGGCAATGAGCAGTTCTTC. Looking up the rest from reference TRBV7-6 and TRBJ2-1 gives the full variable domain: GAGVSQSPRYKVTKRGQDVALRCDPISGHVSLYWYRQALGQGPEFLTYFNYEAQQDKSGLPNDRFSAERPEGSISTLTIQRTEQRDSAMYRCASSLEIGRGNEQFFGPGTRLTVL.

This clonotype was recorded at least ten times. The gene calls are TRBV7-2 and TRBJ2-7; D is unclear. This CDR3 is 14 amino acids long. V lost 8 bases, J lost 5 bases, and 19 bases lay in between. CDR1 SGHTA and CDR2 FQGNSA come from the germline V gene. CDR3 amino acids: CASSEFRLSHEQYF. CDR3 bases: TGTGCCAGCTCTGAATTTCGGCTTAGCCACGAGCAGTACTTC.

The V gene is TRBV5-4, the J gene TRBJ2-7, with 9 bases identical to TRBD1. V was clipped by 4 bases and J by 7 bases; unmatched bases: 6. The CDR3 covers 13 residues. Germline CDR1 and CDR2: SGHNT and YYREEE (reference sequence). The DNA for the CDR3 is TGTGCCAGCAGCAGGACAGGGGTGGGGGAGCAGTACTTC. The encoded protein is CASSRTGVGEQYF.

This clonotype was seen a handful of times. This chain uses TRBV27 with TRBJ2-7, with 10 bases aligning to TRBD2. Germline V gene data show CDR1 as MNHEY and CDR2 as SMNVEV (reference sequence). After removal of 3 bases from V and 2 bases from J, the junction contained 4 bases not matched to a gene. The CDR3 length is 15 residues. CDR3 sequence reads: CASSFSLAGTYEQYF. CDR3 in DNA: TGTGCCAGCAGTTTCTCACTAGCGGGAACCTACGAGCAGTACTTC.

The chain couples TRBV7-6 to TRBJ2-1; D not certain. The germline CDR1 and CDR2 sequences are SGHVS and FNYEAQ. V was pared by 5 bases and J by 0 bases, with 14 bases between. CDR3 size: 16 residues. The CDR3 here is CASSLEPGSSYNEQFF. The CDR3 bases are TGTGCCAGCAGCCTAGAGCCCGGTAGCTCCTACAATGAGCAGTTCTTC.

V usage is TRBV7-6 and J usage is TRBJ2-3; 9 positions agree with TRBD2. The CDR3 spans 15 residues. Germline lookup yields CDR1 SGHVS and CDR2 FNYEAQ. Losses at the gene ends were 4 bases for V and 1 base for J; bases not matched to a gene: 3. The CDR3 nucleotides read TGTGCCAGCAGCTCCCAGCGGGAGGGCACAGATACGCAGTATTTT. This translates into CASSSQREGTDTQYF.

This clonotype was seen only a few times. V usage is TRBV27 and J usage is TRBJ1-5; D not resolved. Germline loops: CDR1 MNHEY, CDR2 SMNVEV (reference sequence). V lost 2 bases to trimming and J lost 0 bases, with 8 bases between them. The CDR3 totals 15 residues. The CDR3 protein is CASSLNGNSNQPQHF. DNA for the CDR3: TGTGCCAGCAGTTTAAACGGCAATAGCAATCAGCCCCAGCATTTT.

This clonotype was found many times. The chain combines TRBV7-8 with TRBJ1-4; D unclear. This CDR3 region has 15 residues. The germline V and J ends were trimmed by 2 bases and 7 bases, with 14 bases remaining between them. The germline CDR1 and CDR2 sequences are SGHVS and FQNEAQ. CDR3 protein: CASSLLGQAGEKLFF. CDR3 coding DNA: TGTGCCAGCAGCTTATTAGGGCAGGCTGGTGAAAAACTGTTTTTT. Full variable domain (rest looked up from reference TRBV7-8 and TRBJ1-4): GAGVSQSPRYKVAKRGQDVALRCDPISGHVSLFWYQQALGQGPEFLTYFQNEAQLDKSGLPSDRFFAERPEGSVSTLKIQRTQQEDSAVYLCASSLLGQAGEKLFFGSGTQLSVL.